These 24 T cell receptor beta chains were all obtained from the same sample, sequenced in a study of blood T cell repertoires in COVID-19. The data were produced by immunoSEQ multiplex PCR, yet TCRdb's version contains in-frame clones alone and is incomplete. The sample consists of some 37,000 clones, 90% of them appearing once. The sample comprised peripheral blood. The receptors derive from an older man with acute or convalescent COVID-19.

The V call is TRBV19, the J call TRBJ2-6, with TRBD1 as a possible D gene (6 bases). V shed 4 bases and J shed 3 bases, with 10 bases lying between them. CDR1 LNHDA and CDR2 SQIVND come from the germline V gene (reference sequence). The CDR3 loop spans 15 amino acids. CDR3 protein: CASSSNRDGANVLTF. In nucleotides, the CDR3 is TGTGCCAGTAGTAGTAACAGGGATGGGGCCAACGTCCTGACTTTC.

V and J are TRBV18 and TRBJ2-1, with 8 bases matching TRBD2. The germline V gene encodes CDR1 KGHSH and CDR2 LQKENI. The CDR3 runs to 15 residues. V lost 1 base, J lost 4 bases, and 3 bases stayed unmatched. The chain's CDR3 is CASSPRTSSYNEQFF. The CDR3 coding sequence is TGTGCCAGCTCACCACGGACTAGCAGTTACAATGAGCAGTTCTTC.

The chain couples TRBV3-1 (or the pseudogene TRBV3-2) to TRBJ1-6; 8 bases fit TRBD1. Looked up from germline, CDR1 is LGHDT and CDR2 is YNNKEL (reference sequence). Trimming cost V 3 bases and J 10 bases; bases outside gene matches: 5. The CDR3 is 14 residues long. The CDR3 sequence: CASSQAGGWSPLHF. CDR3 nucleotides: TGTGCCAGCAGCCAGGCAGGGGGCTGGTCACCCCTCCACTTT.

The chain carries TRBV5-6 and TRBJ1-5; 8 positions agree with TRBD1. The CDR3 contains 14 residues. J lost 4 bases, V lost 0 bases, and 0 bases had no gene match. Germline lookup yields CDR1 SGHDT and CDR2 YYEEEE. CDR3 coding DNA: TGTGCCAGCAGCTTGGGGGACAGGAATCAGCCCCAGCATTTT. Protein product: CASSLGDRNQPQHF.

This rearrangement joins TRBV7-9 to TRBJ2-1, with 12 bases aligning to TRBD2. V gave up 5 bases and J gave up 0 bases; unmatched junction bases: 2. The CDR3 is made up of 16 amino acids. From germline, CDR1 is SEHNR and CDR2 FQNEAQ (reference sequence). The CDR3 nucleotides read TGTGCCAGCAGCCCGACTAGCGGGAGCTCCTACAATGAGCAGTTCTTC. Translation: CASSPTSGSSYNEQFF.

V gene TRBV5-1 combines with J gene TRBJ1-6, with 8 bases aligning to TRBD1. From germline, CDR1 is SGHRS and CDR2 YFSETQ. J gave up 6 bases and V 3 bases, and 5 bases lay outside the gene matches. The CDR3 has 15 amino acids. The CDR3 DNA sequence: TGCGCCAGCAGCTGGGGACAGGCGTCTAATTCACCCCTCCACTTT. It specifies CASSWGQASNSPLHF.

The chain is built from TRBV5-1 and TRBJ2-1, with TRBD2 matching 7 bases. Trimming removed 4 bases from V and 2 bases from J; junction bases left unmatched: 6. The CDR3 is 15 residues long. Germline CDR1 reads SGHRS; CDR2 reads YFSETQ. The CDR3 sequence is CASSAASGTYNEQFF. In DNA, the CDR3 is TGCGCCAGCAGCGCGGCCAGCGGGACCTACAATGAGCAGTTCTTC.

V is TRBV27 and J is TRBJ2-3; weak D call: TRBD2 (6 bases). This CDR3 contains 15 residues. The V end was cut by 4 bases, the J end by 0 bases, with 11 bases between. In germline, CDR1 is MNHEY, CDR2 SMNVEV (reference sequence). CDR3: CASSSFSGSTDTQYF. In DNA, the CDR3 is TGTGCCAGCAGTTCTTTTAGCGGAAGCACAGATACGCAGTATTTT.

This clone occurred once. The chain employs TRBV7-2 and TRBJ1-1; D is unresolved. Trimming removed 1 base from V and 1 base from J, with 4 bases in between. The CDR3 is made up of 13 amino acids. Germline loops: CDR1 SGHTA, CDR2 FQGNSA. The chain's CDR3 is CASSLGANTEAFF. CDR3 bases: TGTGCCAGCAGCTTAGGAGCGAACACTGAAGCTTTCTTT.

This chain joins TRBV4-3 and TRBJ2-7, with 15 bases that match TRBD2. The CDR3 sequence is 17 residues long. The germline V gene has CDR1 LGHNA and CDR2 YSLEER. J gave up 6 bases and V 3 bases, and 9 bases lay outside the gene matches. CDR3 sequence reads: CASSQILPGLAGGEQYF. DNA for the CDR3: TGCGCCAGCAGCCAGATTCTCCCGGGACTAGCGGGAGGCGAGCAGTACTTC.

The CDR3 here is CASSFSGVTEAFF. The CDR3 bases are TGTGCCAGCAGCTTCTCGGGGGTTACTGAAGCTTTCTTT. The chain uses TRBV11-1 and TRBJ1-1; weak D call: TRBD1 (5 bases). CDR1 and CDR2 (germline): SGHAT, FQDESV (reference sequence). The germline V and J ends were trimmed by 3 bases and 5 bases, with 10 bases remaining between them. The length of the CDR3 is 13 residues.

The chain has TRBV24-1 and TRBJ2-6; TRBD1 aligns across 8 bases. Germline CDR1 and CDR2: KGHDR and SFDVKD. J gave up 4 bases and V 4 bases, and 8 bases lay outside the gene matches. The CDR3 length is 17 residues. CDR3 protein: CATSDTAQGAGANVLTF. The CDR3 nucleotides read TGTGCCACCAGTGACACGGCTCAGGGGGCAGGGGCCAACGTCCTGACTTTC.

V gene TRBV11-1 combines with J gene TRBJ1-2, with D unclear. This CDR3 has 12 amino acids. CDR1 is SGHAT and CDR2 is FQDESV in the germline V gene (reference sequence). Trimming left V 1 base short and J 7 bases short, with 7 bases between. The DNA for the CDR3 is TGTGCCAGCAGCTTAGGAGGGCTTGGCTACACCTTC. This encodes CASSLGGLGYTF.

This rearrangement joins TRBV29-1 to TRBJ1-2; 7 positions match TRBD1. CDR3 length: 12 amino acids. From germline, CDR1 is SQVTM and CDR2 ANQGSEA. V trimming: 6 bases; J trimming: 6 bases; junction bases outside the gene matches: 7. The DNA for the CDR3 is TGCAGCGTCTCCGGGACAGATAATGGCTACACCTTC. Its protein product is CSVSGTDNGYTF.

This clone is a singleton in its sample. The chain combines TRBV18 with TRBJ2-1; 9 bases are shared with TRBD1. Germline V gene lookup returns CDR1 KGHSH and CDR2 LQKENI. The CDR3 spans 16 residues. V was clipped by 3 bases and J by 5 bases; unmatched bases: 8. Here the CDR3 DNA reads TGTGCCAGCTCACCCCCGGACAGGGGTGGCGACAATGAGCAGTTCTTC. It specifies CASSPPDRGGDNEQFF. Full variable domain (rest looked up from reference TRBV18 and TRBJ2-1): NAGVMQNPRHLVRRRGQEARLRCSPMKGHSHVYWYRQLPEEGLKFMVYLQKENIIDESGMPKERFSAEFPKEGPSILRIQQVVRGDSAAYFCASSPPDRGGDNEQFFGPGTRLTVL.

The chain links TRBV5-1 to TRBJ2-5, with 8 bases matching TRBD2. CDR1 is SGHRS and CDR2 is YFSETQ in the germline V gene. This CDR3 has 13 residues. V lost 7 bases, J lost 5 bases, and 7 bases stayed unmatched. CDR3: CASFREGRETQYF. The CDR3 region has the DNA TGCGCCAGCTTCCGGGAGGGCCGGGAGACCCAGTACTTC.

The chain combines TRBV5-8 with TRBJ2-2; 7 bases agree with TRBD1. The CDR3 is 15 residues long. Germline V gives CDR1 SGHTS, CDR2 YDEGEE. J lost 3 bases, V lost 4 bases, and 6 bases had no gene match. CDR3 protein: CASSPRGTDTGELFF. For the CDR3, the DNA is TGTGCCAGCAGCCCCAGGGGGACCGACACCGGGGAGCTGTTTTTT. Full variable domain (rest looked up from reference TRBV5-8 and TRBJ2-2): EAGVTQSPTHLIKTRGQQATLRCSPISGHTSVYWYQQALGLGLQFLLWYDEGEERNRGNFPPRFSGRQFPNYSSELNVNALELEDSALYLCASSPRGTDTGELFFGEGSRLTVL.

The sample holds a few counts of this clone. This chain uses TRBV21-1 with TRBJ1-1; the table assigns TRBD1, which was not confirmed against the DNA. TRBV21-1 has pseudogene status. The CDR3 spans 15 residues. As DNA, the CDR3 is TGTGCCAGCAGCAAAGGACCCAGGGGTGGGACTGAAGCTTTCTTT. This gives the protein CASSKGPRGGTEAFF.

This rearrangement joins TRBV19 to TRBJ2-5; 7 bases line up with TRBD1. J gave up 1 base and V 7 bases, and 12 bases lay outside the gene matches. The germline V gene encodes CDR1 LNHDA and CDR2 SQIVND (reference sequence). The CDR3 runs 16 residues. The DNA for the CDR3 is TGTGCCAGTACGATGACAGTTGGACAGGTCCAAGAGACCCAGTACTTC. Protein: CASTMTVGQVQETQYF.

The rearrangement uses TRBV5-1 and TRBJ2-1, with a weak D call TRBD2 (5 bases). Germline CDR1 SGHRS, CDR2 YFSETQ. V was clipped by 1 base and J by 0 bases, with 8 bases between them. This CDR3 has 15 amino acids. The CDR3, as DNA: TGCGCCAGCAGCTTGACTACTAGCTCCTACAATGAGCAGTTCTTC. This sequence encodes CASSLTTSSYNEQFF.

This chain links TRBV5-6 with TRBJ2-5, with 8 bases identical to TRBD1. Per the germline V gene, CDR1 is SGHDT and CDR2 is YYEEEE. This CDR3 region has 16 residues. After removal of 5 bases from V and 0 bases from J, the junction contained 9 bases not matched to a gene. CDR3 in amino acids: CASSSMDRAYQETQYF. CDR3 coding DNA: TGTGCCAGCAGTTCGATGGACAGGGCGTACCAAGAGACCCAGTACTTC.

This clone was recorded only once. The chain carries TRBV7-6 and TRBJ1-6, with a possible D match to TRBD1 (6 bases). The V gene lost 1 base and the J gene lost 7 bases, with 14 bases spanning the gap. Germline CDR1 and CDR2: SGHVS and FNYEAQ. The CDR3 has 16 amino acids. CDR3 DNA: TGTGCCAGCAGCTTAGAGGCAGGGGTACGCAATTCACCCCTCCACTTT. It codes for CASSLEAGVRNSPLHF. Drawing the rest from reference TRBV7-6 and TRBJ1-6, the complete variable domain is GAGVSQSPRYKVTKRGQDVALRCDPISGHVSLYWYRQALGQGPEFLTYFNYEAQQDKSGLPNDRFSAERPEGSISTLTIQRTEQRDSAMYRCASSLEAGVRNSPLHFGNGTRLTVT.

This sequence joins TRBV9 and TRBJ1-5, with 11 bases fitting TRBD1. CDR3 length: 17 amino acids. Germline V lookup: CDR1 SGDLS, CDR2 YYNGEE. With 0 bases clipped from V and 5 bases from J, the junction kept 7 bases outside the gene matches. The CDR3 bases are TGTGCCAGCAGCGTAGGGACAGGGGGCCCGGGGGATCAGCCCCAGCATTTT. This translates into CASSVGTGGPGDQPQHF.

The chain carries TRBV5-1 and TRBJ1-6, with D perhaps matching TRBD1 (5 bases). The CDR3 length is 15 residues. V dropped 0 bases and J dropped 5 bases, with 9 bases sitting between them. CDR1 is SGHRS and CDR2 is YFSETQ in the germline V gene. The CDR3 loop reads CASSLGGVNNSPLHF. The CDR3, as DNA: TGCGCCAGCAGCTTGGGGGGCGTTAATAATTCACCCCTCCACTTT.